This T cell receptor (beta chain) was captured by sequencing in a study of regulatory T cells in long-lasting Graves disease. The study, taken as a whole, reports: Persistent Graves' patients showed less TCR diversity than newly diagnosed patients showed.

The time point: persistent/refractory GD, antithyroid drugs over 5 years with positive TRAb. Following extraction of RNA from PBMCs, that RNA was used to make the TCR library. The patients included were those that came from an endocrinology department in Xi'an, China. A blood draw put about 8.2 milliliters of peripheral blood into EDTA tubes. A note on this clonotype: Its antigen is not known.

The J segment lost 0 bases and the V segment lost 4 bases, leaving 5 bases of the junction unmatched. The CDR3 is made up of 16 amino acids. CDR3-region Arm-PCR and iRepertoire HTBI primers produced the TCR beta libraries. In TCRdb, the multiplex PCR reads were re-called with MiXCR into one record per CDR3 protein. The sample includes about 290,000 distinct CDR3 sequences, around 20% of them seen just once. The TCR sequence derives from a female donor with Graves disease. V gene TRBV12-3 or TRBV12-4 combines with J gene TRBJ2-3; TRBD2 agrees at 9 bases. Sequencing was performed on peripheral blood mononuclear cells (PBMCs), taken when the disease was refractory, from a patient treated with antithyroid drugs. CDR3 nucleotide sequence: TGTGCCAGCAGTTCGAAGACTAGCGGCAGCACAGATACGCAGTATTTT. Amino acids: CASSSKTSGSTDTQYF.